This TCR beta chain emerged from a study of cytomegalovirus exposure and HLA in healthy donors. As to this clone: Its antigen is not known.

Data came from immunoSEQ multiplex PCR; TCRdb stores just in-frame clones and leaves some out. The sample records tens of thousands of clones, roughly nine tenths being singletons. Trimming at V came to 6 bases and at J to 0 bases, leaving 6 bases not matched to a gene. The CDR3 loop spans 15 amino acids. CDR1 is MNHEY, CDR2 SMNVEV, per germline (reference sequence). The study, taken as a whole, reports: Rare TCR sequences predominated, though certain public TCRs were found in many donors. Researchers catalogued 160 or so TCR beta chains as cytomegalovirus-associated.

V gene TRBV27 combines with J gene TRBJ1-1; 8 positions agree with TRBD1. Sequenced input: PBMCs. The receptor comes from a man younger than 35 in good health and CMV-seronegative. The CDR3 DNA reads as TGTGCCAGCAGCCCAGACAGGGGCCTGAACACTGAAGCTTTCTTT. Protein: CASSPDRGLNTEAFF.